This T cell receptor beta chain is drawn from a study of cytomegalovirus exposure and HLA in healthy donors. Overall study results and limits: TCR beta V- and J-gene trimming was later associated with a missense DCLRE1C variant. HLA restriction was apparent for most CMV-associated TCR beta chains in a later analysis.

Worth noting for this clone: Its antigen is not known.

Primers: 60 Vbeta forward and 13 Jbeta reverse. Repertoires were generated with immunoSEQ multiplex PCR, while TCRdb's copy carries only in-frame clones and drops some. The sample lists some 130,000 clones; roughly three quarters were seen once. The CDR3 runs 14 residues. The junction had 8 bases not matched to a gene; V was cut back by 7 bases and J by 9 bases. CDR1 is SNHLY and CDR2 is FYNNEI in the germline V gene. This receptor was identified in a middle-aged woman in good health and CMV-seronegative. The rearrangement links TRBV2 to TRBJ1-6; 8 nucleotides agree with TRBD1. Sample: PBMCs. CDR3 loop: CASKGQGDGSPLHF. The CDR3, as DNA: TGTGCCAGCAAAGGACAGGGAGACGGTTCACCCCTCCACTTT.